The next 11 T cell receptor beta chains were all read from a single sample in a study of shared clonotypes between healthy human individuals. Measured with immunoSEQ multiplex PCR; TCRdb has only the in-frame clones, and not every one. The table lists roughly 1,000,000 clones, 75% to 85% of them singletons, with roughly 0.55% in the top ten. Specimen: memory CD4+ T cells from PBMCs. The sample's subset: CD45RA-negative fraction. These receptors originate from a man between 18 and 29 years old in good health. Some clones in this sample may be carry-over from other donors' samples.

The chain recombines TRBV4-1 with TRBJ2-7; TRBD2 agrees at 7 bases. V trimming: 1 base; J trimming: 2 bases; junction bases outside the gene matches: 14. CDR3 length: 18 residues. CDR1 and CDR2 from the germline V gene are MGHRA and YSYEKL. The CDR3 loop is CASSQGLAASGNTYEQYF. As DNA, the CDR3 is TGCGCCAGCAGCCAAGGTCTAGCGGCATCCGGGAACACCTACGAGCAGTACTTC.

V is TRBV2 and J is TRBJ2-2; 10 nucleotides match TRBD2. This CDR3 contains 15 residues. V was pared by 6 bases and J by 6 bases, with 7 bases of the junction left unmatched. The germline gives CDR1 SNHLY, CDR2 FYNNEI. The CDR3 here is CASSSSGSPAGELFF. The CDR3 coding sequence is TGTGCCAGCAGCTCTAGCGGGAGCCCGGCCGGGGAGCTGTTTTTT. The full variable domain, its missing parts supplied by reference TRBV2 and TRBJ2-2, is EPEVTQTPSHQVTQMGQEVILRCVPISNHLYFYWYRQILGQKVEFLVSFYNNEISEKSEIFDDQFSVERPDGSNFTLKIRSTKLEDSAMYFCASSSSGSPAGELFFGEGSRLTVL.

The chain uses TRBV5-1 and TRBJ1-1; D not certain. Trimming cost V 0 bases and J 6 bases, with 15 bases left between them. The CDR3 length is 15 residues. Germline CDR1 reads SGHRS; CDR2 reads YFSETQ. The CDR3 sequence is CASSLDRGGFSEAFF. CDR3 coding DNA: TGCGCCAGCAGCTTGGACCGGGGTGGGTTCTCTGAAGCTTTCTTT.

The V call is TRBV6-5, the J call TRBJ1-5, with D unresolved. Trimming left V 8 bases short and J 4 bases short, with 9 bases between. The CDR3 has 12 residues. CDR1 MNHEY and CDR2 SVGAGI come from the germline V gene. The CDR3 nucleotides read TGTGCCAGCCGTCCAGAGAATCAGCCCCAGCATTTT. This codes for CASRPENQPQHF.

V usage is TRBV5-5 and J usage is TRBJ1-5; the D is unclear. The germline gives CDR1 SGHKS, CDR2 YYEKEE (reference sequence). Trimming pared 0 bases from V and 9 bases from J, leaving 16 bases between. The CDR3 spans 15 residues. CDR3 bases: TGTGCCAGCAGCTTGGATTACAGCCCAGATTTGCCCCAGCATTTT. Amino acids: CASSLDYSPDLPQHF. Full variable domain (remainder filled in from reference TRBV5-5 and TRBJ1-5): DAGVTQSPTHLIKTRGQQVTLRCSPISGHKSVSWYQQVLGQGPQFIFQYYEKEERGRGNFPDRFSARQFPNYSSELNVNALLLGDSALYLCASSLDYSPDLPQHFGDGTRLSIL.

The V gene is TRBV5-4, the J gene TRBJ2-5; TRBD1 might be the D (5 bases). With 0 bases removed from V and 4 bases from J, the gap between germline ends came to 10 bases. The CDR3 is 14 amino acids. The V gene's germline CDR1 is SGHNT and CDR2 YYREEE (reference sequence). The CDR3 DNA reads TGTGCCAGCAGCTTGGCAGGGTCGCGAGAGACCCAGTACTTC. This encodes CASSLAGSRETQYF.

This clone was detected only a few times. The junction differs from germline at one of its ends, possibly a read error. The chain employs TRBV4-2 and TRBJ1-1; the D gene is possibly TRBD1 (6 bases). CDR1 and CDR2 (germline): LGHNA, YNFKEQ. This CDR3 spans 17 amino acids. The CDR3 protein is CASGQVARGPRNTEAFF. CDR3 nucleotides: TGTGCCAGCGGCCAAGTTGCCAGGGGCCCGAGGAACACTGAAGCTTTCTTT.

The V and J genes are TRBV7-8 and TRBJ1-2, with TRBD1 as a possible D gene (5 bases). V was clipped by 5 bases and J by 4 bases, with 17 bases between them. Germline assignment: CDR1 SGHVS and CDR2 FQNEAQ. The CDR3 has 15 residues. CDR3 coding DNA: TGTGCCAGCAGCAGAGATGGGACCGGGATCTATGGCTACACCTTC. Translated: CASSRDGTGIYGYTF.

V is TRBV6-6 and J is TRBJ1-5; D uncertain. The CDR3 sequence is 15 residues long. Trimming removed 3 bases from V and 3 bases from J, with 12 bases in between. Germline loops: CDR1 MNHNY, CDR2 SVGAGI (reference sequence). The CDR3 loop reads CASSYDGKLNQPQHF. The CDR3 DNA reads TGTGCCAGCAGTTATGACGGGAAGCTCAATCAGCCCCAGCATTTT.

V gene TRBV29-1 combines with J gene TRBJ2-2; D might be TRBD2 (6 bases). V lost 3 bases, J lost 2 bases, and 7 bases lay in between. The V gene's germline CDR1 is SQVTM and CDR2 ANQGSEA. There are 13 residues in the CDR3. CDR3 coding DNA: TGCAGCGTTGAGGGGACTAACACCGGGGAGCTGTTTTTT. Its translation: CSVEGTNTGELFF.

This rearrangement joins TRBV5-4 to TRBJ1-4, with TRBD1 identical over 7 bases. The CDR3 has 15 amino acids. Germline CDR1 is SGHNT and CDR2 is YYREEE (reference sequence). Unmatched junction bases numbered 8, after V lost 2 bases and J lost 7 bases. CDR3 DNA: TGTGCCAGCAGCTTCACAGGGGCTTGGGGTGAAAAACTGTTTTTT. It yields the protein CASSFTGAWGEKLFF.